Each of the 17 T cell receptor beta chains below was sequenced from the same sample in a study of CD8+ T cells in alopecia areata. Sequencing templates came from extracted RNA that was reverse transcribed into cDNA. This table comes from immunoSEQ multiplex PCR, and its TCRdb copy is limited to in-frame clones, with some not included. The sample has approximately 110,000 clones, roughly three fifths seen once. Specified treatment: oral pan-JAK inhibitor, 5-10 mg twice daily. Source: CD8+ T cells sorted from blood, taken at week 24, from a patient treated with tofacitinib. All receptors derive from a human donor with alopecia areata.

V gene TRBV30 combines with J gene TRBJ1-2; D gene uncertain. Germline V gives CDR1 GTSNPN, CDR2 SVGIG (reference sequence). The length of the CDR3 is 12 residues. Trimming took off 1 base at V and 4 bases at J, with 7 bases between the two ends. The CDR3 sequence: CAWSDEGYGYTF. As DNA, the CDR3 is TGTGCCTGGAGTGACGAGGGCTATGGCTACACCTTC.

The genes are TRBV9 and TRBJ1-1; 9 bases align to TRBD1. CDR1 and CDR2 (germline): SGDLS, YYNGEE. This CDR3 has 14 amino acids. V shed 2 bases and J 6 bases; nucleotides not matched to a gene: 5. In DNA form, the CDR3 reads TGTGCCAGCAGCGTGGACAGGGGCCGATCTGAAGCTTTCTTT. Translating gives CASSVDRGRSEAFF.

This clone has a single count. The V gene is TRBV4-1, the J gene TRBJ2-1; D might be TRBD1 (5 bases). The CDR3 totals 13 residues. Trimming shortened V by 0 bases and J by 9 bases, and 9 bases separated the two germline ends. Germline assignment: CDR1 MGHRA and CDR2 YSYEKL. The CDR3 loop is CASSQDPQGEQFF. The CDR3 bases are TGCGCCAGCAGCCAAGATCCCCAGGGTGAGCAGTTCTTC.

This chain connects TRBV11-2 to TRBJ1-2, with no clear D. CDR1 is SGHAT and CDR2 is FQNNGV in the germline V gene. The V end lost 2 bases, the J end lost 4 bases, and 11 bases lay between the germline ends. The CDR3 runs 14 residues. CDR3 in DNA: TGTGCCAGCAGCTTACCGGCAGCCCTCTATGGCTACACCTTC. Encoded protein: CASSLPAALYGYTF. Drawing the rest from reference TRBV11-2 and TRBJ1-2, the complete variable domain is EAGVAQSPRYKIIEKRQSVAFWCNPISGHATLYWYQQILGQGPKLLIQFQNNGVVDDSQLPKDRFSAERLKGVDSTLKIQPAKLEDSAVYLCASSLPAALYGYTFGSGTRLTVV.

J is TRBJ1-1 and V is TRBV4-1, with 8 nucleotides matching TRBD1. Trimming at V came to 0 bases and at J to 4 bases, leaving 4 bases not matched to a gene. The CDR3 has 15 amino acids. Germline V lookup: CDR1 MGHRA, CDR2 YSYEKL. CDR3 protein: CASSQDSGGLTEAFF. The DNA for the CDR3 is TGCGCCAGCAGCCAAGATTCAGGGGGCCTCACTGAAGCTTTCTTT.

V is TRBV30 and J is TRBJ2-1; 8 nucleotides agree with TRBD1. With 4 bases clipped from V and 0 bases from J, the junction kept 5 bases outside the gene matches. The germline V gene encodes CDR1 GTSNPN and CDR2 SVGIG (reference sequence). The CDR3 is 15 amino acids. This CDR3 is CAWTGTGGSYNEQFF. The CDR3 DNA follows: TGTGCCTGGACCGGGACAGGAGGCTCCTACAATGAGCAGTTCTTC.

This rearrangement joins TRBV7-6 to TRBJ2-3; tentatively, D is TRBD2 (5 bases). CDR3 length: 14 amino acids. CDR1 SGHVS and CDR2 FNYEAQ come from the germline V gene. The V gene lost 5 bases and the J gene lost 2 bases, with 11 bases spanning the gap. The CDR3 spells CASSLGELTDTQYF. CDR3 bases: TGTGCCAGCAGCCTCGGGGAACTCACAGATACGCAGTATTTT.

This clone came up a few times. V gene TRBV29-1 combines with J gene TRBJ1-1; possible D gene TRBD1, 6 bases. Trimming took off 6 bases at V and 5 bases at J, with 16 bases between the two ends. The CDR3 covers 13 residues. CDR1 and CDR2 from the germline V gene are SQVTM and ANQGSEA. CDR3 sequence reads: CSVLEGGETEAFF. CDR3 DNA: TGCAGCGTCTTAGAGGGGGGCGAGACTGAAGCTTTCTTT.

The genes are TRBV4-1 and TRBJ1-6; maybe TRBD1 (5 bases). CDR3 length: 15 amino acids. The V gene's germline CDR1 is MGHRA and CDR2 YSYEKL. Between the trimmed V and J ends, which lost 2 bases and 5 bases, there was a span of 10 bases. CDR3 nucleotide sequence: TGCGCCAGCAGCCAATTCCAGGGAAATAATTCACCCCTCCACTTT. Translating it yields CASSQFQGNNSPLHF.

The table lists this clone with a few counts. Its ends do not fully match the called genes, so a read error is possible. The chain is built from TRBV6-1 and TRBJ1-2; TRBD1 agrees at 9 bases. Germline CDR1 is MNHNS and CDR2 is SASEGT. The CDR3 contains 12 residues. The CDR3 nucleotides are TGTGCCATCAGTGAAGGGGACAGGGAACACACCTTC. Protein: CAISEGDREHTF.

The chain joins TRBV29-1 to TRBJ1-2; 8 bases agree with TRBD1. Germline values: CDR1 SQVTM, CDR2 ANQGSEA. The ends lost 7 bases at V and 7 bases at J; junction bases unmatched: 8. The CDR3 length is 12 residues. CDR3 sequence: CSAPQGAVGYTF. The CDR3 coding sequence is TGCAGCGCTCCCCAGGGGGCGGTTGGCTACACCTTC.

This clone has a handful of counts. The V call is TRBV29-1, the J call TRBJ1-1; D gene ambiguous. Germline CDR1 SQVTM, CDR2 ANQGSEA. The V gene lost 4 bases and the J gene lost 1 base, with 4 bases spanning the gap. This CDR3 has 11 residues. CDR3 in amino acids: CSVVENTEAFF. CDR3 sequence (DNA): TGCAGCGTTGTAGAGAACACTGAAGCTTTCTTT.

The J gene is TRBJ2-7, the V gene TRBV27; TRBD1 might be the D (5 bases). Germline CDR1 and CDR2: MNHEY and SMNVEV (reference sequence). The V end lost 5 bases, the J end lost 3 bases, and 11 bases lay between the germline ends. This CDR3 is built from 13 residues. The CDR3 DNA reads as TGTGCCAGCAGTATTGACAGCGACTACGAGCAGTACTTC. It is translated as CASSIDSDYEQYF.

This chain connects TRBV30 to TRBJ1-5; D is undetermined. This CDR3 region has 13 residues. Trimming removed 3 bases from V and 0 bases from J, with 6 bases in between. Per the germline V gene, CDR1 is GTSNPN and CDR2 is SVGIG (reference sequence). CDR3 sequence (DNA): TGTGCCTGGAGCCAAGGTAGCAATCAGCCCCAGCATTTT. It is translated as CAWSQGSNQPQHF.

This chain uses TRBV7-9 with TRBJ1-2; 9 nucleotides match TRBD1. Germline CDR1 SEHNR, CDR2 FQNEAQ (reference sequence). CDR3 length equals 17 residues. The trim removed 4 bases at V and 4 bases at J, leaving 13 bases unmatched. The CDR3 reads CASSSPPGQGLIYGYTF. The DNA for the CDR3 is TGTGCCAGCAGCTCACCACCGGGACAGGGTCTGATCTATGGCTACACCTTC.

V is TRBV6-5 and J is TRBJ1-2; no reliable D call. Between the trimmed V and J ends, which lost 3 bases and 4 bases, there was a span of 9 bases. The CDR3 consists of 13 residues. Germline values: CDR1 MNHEY, CDR2 SVGAGI. CDR3 sequence: CASSYSGSYGYTF. For the CDR3, the DNA is TGTGCCAGCAGTTATTCAGGTAGCTATGGCTACACCTTC.

The chain joins TRBV13 to TRBJ2-7, with TRBD2 matching over 10 bases. This CDR3 region has 14 residues. With V trimmed by 4 bases and J by 3 bases, 3 bases remained unmatched. Germline CDR1 and CDR2: PRHDT and FYEKMQ (reference sequence). The CDR3 region is CASSSTSGDYEQYF. The CDR3 DNA sequence: TGTGCCAGCAGCTCAACTAGCGGGGACTACGAGCAGTACTTC. The full variable domain, completed using reference TRBV13 and TRBJ2-7, is AAGVIQSPRHLIKEKRETATLKCYPIPRHDTVYWYQQGPGQDPQFLISFYEKMQSDKGSIPDRFSAQQFSDYHSELNMSSLELGDSALYFCASSSTSGDYEQYFGPGTRLTVT.